This T cell receptor beta chain comes out of a study of PD-L1 blockade in urothelial cancer. Study-wide context: Each blood sample yielded a median of roughly 150,000 T cells.

Clones were sequenced by immunoSEQ multiplex PCR, and TCRdb holds only the in-frame ones, with some missing. The table includes tens of thousands of clones, over 65% detected once. The time point denotes: pretreatment peripheral blood. V shed 4 bases, J shed 7 bases, and the junction held 5 bases outside the gene matches. The CDR3 loop spans 14 amino acids. The V gene's germline CDR1 is SNHLY and CDR2 FYNNEI. The sequenced sample was PBMCs, obtained around atezolizumab (anti-PD-L1) treatment. The genes are TRBV2 and TRBJ2-2; 8 bases are shared with TRBD1. The sequence was obtained from a man aged 60 to 69 with urothelial cancer. The CDR3 region is CASSGDRGGGELFF. The CDR3 DNA reads as TGTGCCAGCAGTGGTGACAGGGGTGGCGGGGAGCTGTTTTTT.